This entry lists 28 T cell receptor beta chains sequenced from one sample in a study of blood T cell repertoires in COVID-19. The assay was immunoSEQ multiplex PCR, and TCRdb's table has in-frame clones only and misses some. The sample includes hundreds of thousands of clones, 86% seen only once; the top ten take more than 1.4%. Material for sequencing was peripheral blood. The receptors shown here come from a woman in her thirties with active or convalescent COVID-19.

The genes are TRBV5-8 and TRBJ2-7; 8 bases agree with TRBD1. CDR3 length: 17 amino acids. Per germline, CDR1 SGHTS and CDR2 YDEGEE. The V and J ends lost 2 bases and 4 bases, in that order; junction bases with no gene match: 14. The chain's CDR3 is CASSLPSGTGPSYEQYF. CDR3 DNA: TGTGCCAGCAGCTTACCCTCCGGGACAGGCCCCTCTTACGAGCAGTACTTC.

This sequence joins TRBV11-2 and TRBJ2-2; 8 positions agree with TRBD2. V was pared by 4 bases and J by 6 bases, with 10 bases of the junction left unmatched. The germline V gene has CDR1 SGHAT and CDR2 FQNNGV. This CDR3 is 16 amino acids long. CDR3 in DNA: TGTGCCAGCAGCTCCCGGGGAGCGGGAGTTCCCGGGGAGCTGTTTTTT. Its protein is CASSSRGAGVPGELFF.

V and J are TRBV4-1 and TRBJ2-1; D is ambiguous. CDR1 and CDR2 from the germline V gene are MGHRA and YSYEKL. The CDR3 spans 13 residues. The V end lost 0 bases, the J end lost 7 bases, and 7 bases lay between the germline ends. This CDR3 reads CASSQEGRNEQFF. The CDR3, as DNA: TGCGCCAGCAGCCAAGAGGGCCGGAATGAGCAGTTCTTC.

V usage is TRBV4-2 and J usage is TRBJ1-3; 7 bases are shared with TRBD1. The V segment lost 0 bases and the J segment 0 bases; nucleotides outside the gene matches: 5. This CDR3 has 17 amino acids. Germline V gene data show CDR1 as LGHNA and CDR2 as YNFKEQ. The CDR3 DNA reads TGTGCCAGCAGCCAAGATGGGACAGCTAGCTCTGGAAACACCATATATTTT. Protein: CASSQDGTASSGNTIYF.

This clone showed up just a few times. The chain couples TRBV3-1 (or the pseudogene TRBV3-2) to TRBJ1-1; the match to TRBD1 covers 8 bases. V lost 4 bases and J lost 4; bases outside the gene matches: 11. The germline CDR1 and CDR2 sequences are LGHDT and YNNKEL (reference sequence). The CDR3 is made up of 16 amino acids. The CDR3 nucleotides read TGTGCCAGCAGCCCGGAGTGGACAGGGTGGGGCACTGAAGCTTTCTTT. Amino acids: CASSPEWTGWGTEAFF.

The chain carries TRBV18 and TRBJ2-3; TRBD2 matches at 9 bases. V was pared by 6 bases and J by 4 bases, with 8 bases of the junction left unmatched. From germline, CDR1 is KGHSH and CDR2 LQKENI. The CDR3 totals 15 residues. CDR3 coding DNA: TGTGCCAGCTCGCTTACCGGGACTAGCCCAGATACGCAGTATTTT. It specifies CASSLTGTSPDTQYF.

The J gene is TRBJ2-7, the V gene TRBV3-1 (or the pseudogene TRBV3-2), with D uncertain. CDR1 is LGHDT, CDR2 YNNKEL, per germline (reference sequence). This CDR3 region has 12 residues. Trimming stripped 4 bases from V and 5 bases from J, with 9 bases between. The DNA for the CDR3 is TGTGCCAGCAGCCTAACCGCGAACGAGCAGTACTTC. Protein: CASSLTANEQYF.

The V and J genes are TRBV5-8 and TRBJ1-6, with D unresolved. This CDR3 spans 15 amino acids. Germline V gene sequence: CDR1 SGHTS, CDR2 YDEGEE. V gave up 0 bases and J gave up 4 bases, with 8 bases separating them. CDR3 sequence reads: CASSLEQAYNSPLHF. CDR3 coding DNA: TGTGCCAGCAGCTTGGAGCAGGCATATAATTCACCCCTCCACTTT. The full variable domain, in which reference TRBV5-8 and TRBJ1-6 provide the parts outside the CDR3, is EAGVTQSPTHLIKTRGQQATLRCSPISGHTSVYWYQQALGLGLQFLLWYDEGEERNRGNFPPRFSGRQFPNYSSELNVNALELEDSALYLCASSLEQAYNSPLHFGNGTRLTVT.

This clone was seen only a few times. The chain combines TRBV10-1 with TRBJ2-4; D ambiguous. Germline V CDR1 and CDR2: WNHNN, SYGVQD (reference sequence). The length of the CDR3 is 14 residues. V dropped 5 bases and J dropped 0 bases, with 8 bases sitting between them. This chain's CDR3 is CASSNQIAKNIQYF. The CDR3 coding sequence is TGCGCCAGCAGTAACCAGATAGCCAAAAACATTCAGTACTTC.

The chain joins TRBV14 to TRBJ1-2; 7 nucleotides match TRBD1. Germline V lookup: CDR1 SGHDN, CDR2 FVKESK. This CDR3 is 15 amino acids long. V lost 1 base to trimming and J lost 1 base; unmatched junction nucleotides: 3. The CDR3 spells CASSQGGDSNYGYTF. The CDR3 nucleotides read TGTGCCAGCAGCCAAGGAGGGGACAGTAACTATGGCTACACCTTC.

This clone was counted only a few times. The chain carries TRBV2 and TRBJ1-1; TRBD1 might be the D (5 bases). The germline V and J ends were trimmed by 8 bases and 3 bases, with 16 bases remaining between them. Germline V gene lookup returns CDR1 SNHLY and CDR2 FYNNEI. This CDR3 spans 14 amino acids. The CDR3 DNA is TGTGCCAGCTCAACCGTGACAGTTTACACTGAAGCTTTCTTT. Protein product: CASSTVTVYTEAFF.

This chain joins TRBV5-1 and TRBJ1-2; the D gene is possibly TRBD1 (5 bases). Germline V gene sequence: CDR1 SGHRS, CDR2 YFSETQ. The length of the CDR3 is 13 residues. Trimming stripped 1 base from V and 6 bases from J, with 10 bases between. The CDR3 spells CASSLSQGDGYTF. CDR3 nucleotides: TGCGCCAGCAGCTTGTCCCAGGGTGATGGCTACACCTTC. Supplemented by reference TRBV5-1 and TRBJ1-2, the full variable domain reads KAGVTQTPRYLIKTRGQQVTLSCSPISGHRSVSWYQQTPGQGLQFLFEYFSETQRNKGNFPGRFSGRQFSNSRSEMNVSTLELGDSALYLCASSLSQGDGYTFGSGTRLTVV.

The genes are TRBV4-1 and TRBJ1-2; maybe TRBD1 (5 bases). The V gene lost 0 bases and the J gene lost 2 bases, with 13 bases spanning the gap. There are 16 residues in the CDR3. Per germline, CDR1 MGHRA and CDR2 YSYEKL. The CDR3 DNA reads as TGCGCCAGCAGCCAAGATGGAGCGGGGGTAAACTATGGCTACACCTTC. As protein: CASSQDGAGVNYGYTF.

This clone was detected a few times. This sequence joins TRBV4-1 and TRBJ2-7; a weak D match, TRBD2 (6 bases). Germline CDR1 MGHRA, CDR2 YSYEKL. V lost 0 bases and J lost 2, with 11 bases in between. The CDR3 extends over 15 amino acids. In DNA form, the CDR3 reads TGCGCCAGCAGCCAAGAACGGGACTTCACCTACGAGCAGTACTTC. Translation gives CASSQERDFTYEQYF.

The chain couples TRBV19 to TRBJ2-7; D may be TRBD1 (6 bases). This CDR3 is 15 amino acids long. The V and J ends lost 6 bases and 1 base respectively, with 16 bases between them. From germline, CDR1 is LNHDA and CDR2 SQIVND (reference sequence). Written as DNA, the CDR3 is TGTGCCAGTAGCCCACTGGGGGCACCATCCTACGAGCAGTACTTC. This translates into CASSPLGAPSYEQYF.

The rearrangement links TRBV4-1 to TRBJ1-5, with D possibly TRBD1 on 5 matching bases. CDR3 length: 17 amino acids. Trimming took 2 bases from V and 6 from J, leaving 20 bases between them. Per germline, CDR1 MGHRA and CDR2 YSYEKL. CDR3 DNA: TGCGCCAGCAGCCAAAAGCCAAGTGTCGGGGGTCGTCAGCCCCAGCATTTT. Translated, it gives CASSQKPSVGGRQPQHF.

This clone was seen a few times. The V gene is TRBV3-1 (or the pseudogene TRBV3-2), the J gene TRBJ2-3; possible D gene TRBD2, 5 bases. There are 19 residues in the CDR3. CDR1 LGHDT and CDR2 YNNKEL come from the germline V gene (reference sequence). V lost 0 bases, J lost 0 bases, and 19 bases lay in between. The CDR3 protein is CASSQDIPQSGISTDTQYF. CDR3 nucleotide sequence: TGTGCCAGCAGCCAAGATATTCCCCAATCGGGAATAAGCACAGATACGCAGTATTTT.

CDR3 nucleotides: TGTGCCAGCAGTTATAGAAACAGTGAAAAACTGTTTTTT. It yields the protein CASSYRNSEKLFF. The chain has TRBV6-5 and TRBJ1-4, with D unresolved. This CDR3 region has 13 residues. V was clipped by 3 bases and J by 7 bases, with 9 bases between them. In germline, CDR1 is MNHEY, CDR2 SVGAGI.

The table lists this clone with a few counts. The chain links TRBV19 to TRBJ2-7; TRBD2 matches 7 bases. Germline V lookup: CDR1 LNHDA, CDR2 SQIVND (reference sequence). CDR3 length: 13 amino acids. J lost 0 bases, V lost 6 bases, and 2 bases had no gene match. The chain's CDR3 is CASSRGDSYEQYF. In DNA form, the CDR3 reads TGTGCCAGTAGCCGGGGGGACTCCTACGAGCAGTACTTC. Complete variable domain (other parts from reference TRBV19 and TRBJ2-7): DGGITQSPKYLFRKEGQNVTLSCEQNLNHDAMYWYRQDPGQGLRLIYYSQIVNDFQKGDIAEGYSVSREKKESFPLTVTSAQKNPTAFYLCASSRGDSYEQYFGPGTRLTVT.

V usage is TRBV27 and J usage is TRBJ1-1; D not resolved. This CDR3 has 13 amino acids. Germline loops: CDR1 MNHEY, CDR2 SMNVEV (reference sequence). Trimming cost V 2 bases and J 1 base, with 5 bases left between them. The CDR3, as DNA: TGTGCCAGCAGTTTAGCGTGGAACACTGAAGCTTTCTTT. Its protein product is CASSLAWNTEAFF.

This chain links TRBV5-5 with TRBJ1-5; 10 bases match TRBD1. Germline loops: CDR1 SGHKS, CDR2 YYEKEE (reference sequence). V was clipped by 4 bases and J by 6 bases; unmatched bases: 4. The CDR3 contains 14 residues. CDR3 DNA: TGTGCCAGCAGCCTAGGACAGGGGGGTCAGCCCCAGCATTTT. Translating it yields CASSLGQGGQPQHF.

The chain uses TRBV6-1 and TRBJ1-5; no reliable D call. The CDR3 runs to 14 residues. The ends were cut back, 1 base at V and 0 bases at J, with 4 bases in the middle. The germline CDR1 and CDR2 sequences are MNHNS and SASEGT. The CDR3 nucleotides are TGTGCCAGCAGTGAAGTAAATAGCAATCAGCCCCAGCATTTT. This gives the protein CASSEVNSNQPQHF.

The V gene is TRBV6-1, the J gene TRBJ2-3; D is possibly TRBD2 (6 bases). Germline V CDR1 and CDR2: MNHNS, SASEGT. The V and J ends lost 0 bases and 0 bases respectively, with 10 bases between them. This CDR3 has 16 residues. This CDR3 is CASSEAARGSTDTQYF. The CDR3 DNA follows: TGTGCCAGCAGTGAAGCGGCGCGGGGTAGCACAGATACGCAGTATTTT.

Here the CDR3 reads CASSLSLAVLYPQHF. The CDR3 DNA reads TGTGCCAGCAGTCTATCTTTAGCGGTCTTGTACCCCCAGCATTTT. The chain links TRBV6-5 to TRBJ1-5; D gene unclear. Germline CDR1 is MNHEY and CDR2 is SVGAGI. The CDR3 sequence is 15 residues long. Deletions cut 5 bases from V and 10 bases from J, with 21 bases between.

This chain links TRBV5-1 with TRBJ2-1, with 8 bases matching TRBD1. Germline trimming cut 3 bases from V and 2 bases from J; bases unmatched to any gene: 4. The CDR3 is 15 residues long. Germline values: CDR1 SGHRS, CDR2 YFSETQ. CDR3 in amino acids: CASSSDRGPYNEQFF. CDR3 in DNA: TGCGCCAGCAGCTCCGACAGGGGCCCCTACAATGAGCAGTTCTTC. The complete variable domain, with remaining parts taken from reference TRBV5-1 and TRBJ2-1, reads KAGVTQTPRYLIKTRGQQVTLSCSPISGHRSVSWYQQTPGQGLQFLFEYFSETQRNKGNFPGRFSGRQFSNSRSEMNVSTLELGDSALYLCASSSDRGPYNEQFFGPGTRLTVL.

The rearrangement uses TRBV11-2 and TRBJ1-4; maybe TRBD1 (6 bases). The CDR3 has 13 amino acids. V was clipped by 6 bases and J by 7 bases, with 12 bases between them. Germline assignment: CDR1 SGHAT and CDR2 FQNNGV. Written as DNA, the CDR3 is TGTGCCAGCAGGCCCGGGACACTTGAAAAACTGTTTTTT. This codes for CASRPGTLEKLFF.

The rearrangement uses TRBV18 and TRBJ2-1, with 7 nucleotides matching TRBD1. V gave up 3 bases and J gave up 5 bases; unmatched junction bases: 10. The CDR3 is 16 amino acids. CDR1 is KGHSH and CDR2 is LQKENI in the germline V gene. CDR3 bases: TGTGCCAGCTCACCGACAGGGCACGACCTTGACAATGAGCAGTTCTTC. It encodes CASSPTGHDLDNEQFF.

J is TRBJ1-1 and V is TRBV2; 9 bases line up with TRBD1. V lost 4 bases, J lost 2 bases, and 8 bases stayed unmatched. The germline CDR1 and CDR2 sequences are SNHLY and FYNNEI. The CDR3 is made up of 16 amino acids. The chain's CDR3 is CASSGVQGARNTEAFF. The CDR3 DNA reads as TGTGCCAGCAGTGGAGTACAGGGGGCCAGAAACACTGAAGCTTTCTTT.